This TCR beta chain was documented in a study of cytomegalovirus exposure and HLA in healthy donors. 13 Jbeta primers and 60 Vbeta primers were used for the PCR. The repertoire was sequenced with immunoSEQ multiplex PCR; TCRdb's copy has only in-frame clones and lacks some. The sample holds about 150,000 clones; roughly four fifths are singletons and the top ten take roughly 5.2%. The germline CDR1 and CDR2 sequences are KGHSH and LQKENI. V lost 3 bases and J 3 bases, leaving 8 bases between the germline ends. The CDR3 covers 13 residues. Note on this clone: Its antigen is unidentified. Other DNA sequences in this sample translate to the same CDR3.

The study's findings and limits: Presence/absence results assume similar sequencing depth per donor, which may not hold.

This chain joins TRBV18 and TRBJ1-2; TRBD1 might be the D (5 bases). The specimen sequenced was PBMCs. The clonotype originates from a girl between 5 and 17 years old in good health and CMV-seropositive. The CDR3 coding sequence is TGTGCCAGCTCACCCGAGACAGACTATGGCTACACCTTC. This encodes CASSPETDYGYTF.